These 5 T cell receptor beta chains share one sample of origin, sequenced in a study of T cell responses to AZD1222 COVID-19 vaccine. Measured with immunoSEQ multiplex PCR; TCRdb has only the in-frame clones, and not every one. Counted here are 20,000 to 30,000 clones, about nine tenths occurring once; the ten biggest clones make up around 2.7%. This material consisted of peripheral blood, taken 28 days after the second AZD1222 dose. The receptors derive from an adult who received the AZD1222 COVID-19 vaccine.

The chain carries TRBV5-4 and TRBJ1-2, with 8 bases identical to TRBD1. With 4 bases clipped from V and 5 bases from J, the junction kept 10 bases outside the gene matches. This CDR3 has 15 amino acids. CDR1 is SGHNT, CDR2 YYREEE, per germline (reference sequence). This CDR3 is CASSPWTGSGYGYTF. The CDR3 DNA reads TGTGCCAGCAGCCCGTGGACAGGGAGCGGATATGGCTACACCTTC.

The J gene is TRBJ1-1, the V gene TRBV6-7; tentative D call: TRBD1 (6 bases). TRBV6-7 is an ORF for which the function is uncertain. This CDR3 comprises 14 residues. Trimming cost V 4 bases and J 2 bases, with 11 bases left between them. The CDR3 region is CASSFEGGNTEAFF. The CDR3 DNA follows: TGTGCCAGCAGTTTCGAAGGGGGAAACACTGAAGCTTTCTTT.

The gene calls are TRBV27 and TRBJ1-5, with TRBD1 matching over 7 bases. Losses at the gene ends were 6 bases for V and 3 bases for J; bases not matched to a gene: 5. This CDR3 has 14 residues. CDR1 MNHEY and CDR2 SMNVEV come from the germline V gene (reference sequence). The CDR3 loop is CASSRGTVNQPQHF. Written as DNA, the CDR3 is TGTGCCAGCAGCCGAGGGACAGTCAATCAGCCCCAGCATTTT.

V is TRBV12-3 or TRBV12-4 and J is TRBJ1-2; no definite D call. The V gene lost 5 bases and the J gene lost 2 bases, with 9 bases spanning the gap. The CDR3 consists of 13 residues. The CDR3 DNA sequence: TGTGCCAGCAGTCCTGACCAAAACTATGGCTACACCTTC. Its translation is CASSPDQNYGYTF.

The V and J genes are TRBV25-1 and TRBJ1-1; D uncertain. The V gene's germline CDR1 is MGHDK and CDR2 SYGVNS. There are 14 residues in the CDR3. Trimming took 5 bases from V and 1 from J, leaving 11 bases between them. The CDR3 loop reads CASSNELRNTEAFF. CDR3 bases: TGTGCCAGCAGTAATGAATTAAGGAACACTGAAGCTTTCTTT.